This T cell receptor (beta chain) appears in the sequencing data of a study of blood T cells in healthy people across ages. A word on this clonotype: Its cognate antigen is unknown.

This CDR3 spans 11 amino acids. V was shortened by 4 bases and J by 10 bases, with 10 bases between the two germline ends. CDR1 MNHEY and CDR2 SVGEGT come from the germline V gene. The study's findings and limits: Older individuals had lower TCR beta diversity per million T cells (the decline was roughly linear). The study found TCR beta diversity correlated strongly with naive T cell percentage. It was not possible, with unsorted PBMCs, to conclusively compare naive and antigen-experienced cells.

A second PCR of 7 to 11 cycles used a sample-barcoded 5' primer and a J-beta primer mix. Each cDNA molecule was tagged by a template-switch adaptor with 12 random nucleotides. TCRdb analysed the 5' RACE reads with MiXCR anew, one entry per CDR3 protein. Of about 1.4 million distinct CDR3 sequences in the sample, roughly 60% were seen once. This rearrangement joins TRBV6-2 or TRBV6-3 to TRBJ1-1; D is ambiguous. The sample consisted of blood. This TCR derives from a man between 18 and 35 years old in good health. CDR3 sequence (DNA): TGTGCCAGCAGTTTTTCTAGGCGAGCTTTCTTT. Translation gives CASSFSRRAFF.